What follows are 5 T cell receptor beta chains derived from one specimen sequenced in a study of blood T cells in healthy people across ages. Primed by a sample-barcoded 5' primer and a J-beta primer mix, a second PCR proceeded for 7 to 11 cycles. TCRdb processed the 5' RACE reads anew with MiXCR; each CDR3 protein has one entry. In the table there are some 700,000 distinct CDR3 sequences, around a fifth of which are singletons. The sequencing sample was made of blood. These receptors originate from an older man in good health.

This clonotype was counted a few times. The rearrangement joins TRBV11-2 to TRBJ2-1; TRBD1 matches 7 bases. Germline V gene data show CDR1 as SGHAT and CDR2 as FQNNGV. The J segment lost 7 bases and the V segment lost 5 bases, leaving 14 bases of the junction unmatched. There are 16 residues in the CDR3. The CDR3 is CASSQNRGPNRNEQFF. The CDR3 bases are TGTGCCAGCAGCCAAAACAGGGGACCGAACCGGAATGAGCAGTTCTTC.

This clonotype was observed a handful of times. The chain recombines TRBV5-1 with TRBJ2-5; D is perhaps TRBD1 (6 bases). The CDR3 extends over 15 amino acids. Germline CDR1 is SGHRS and CDR2 is YFSETQ. V lost 3 bases and J 13 bases, leaving 25 bases between the germline ends. The CDR3 reads CASSSQDSYPYERYF. CDR3 DNA: TGCGCCAGCAGCTCCCAGGACAGCTACCCCTACGAGCGGTACTTC.

This clonotype was recorded a few times. This chain connects TRBV6-2 or TRBV6-3 to TRBJ1-1; 7 positions match TRBD1. The CDR3 spans 14 residues. From germline, CDR1 is MNHEY and CDR2 SVGEGT. V gave up 2 bases and J gave up 5 bases; unmatched junction bases: 5. The CDR3 bases are TGTGCCAGCAGTTACAGGGGGCGAAGGACTGAAGCTTTCTTT. This sequence encodes CASSYRGRRTEAFF.

The chain carries TRBV5-1 and TRBJ2-5; TRBD2 aligns across 12 bases. V lost 0 bases, J lost 1 base, and 7 bases stayed unmatched. The CDR3 is made up of 18 amino acids. Germline CDR1 reads SGHRS; CDR2 reads YFSETQ. The CDR3 loop is CASSLGTLAGGSQETQYF. The DNA for the CDR3 is TGCGCCAGCAGCTTGGGGACACTAGCGGGGGGATCCCAAGAGACCCAGTACTTC.

This clonotype was seen once. The genes are TRBV29-1 and TRBJ1-1; D perhaps matches TRBD1 (5 bases). V lost 7 bases and J lost 1, with 19 bases in between. CDR1 SQVTM and CDR2 ANQGSEA come from the germline V gene. The CDR3 runs to 15 residues. CDR3 sequence (DNA): TGCAGCGGAACCGTCTACGGACATCCGAACACTGAAGCTTTCTTT. Amino acid sequence: CSGTVYGHPNTEAFF.